This T cell receptor beta chain came from a study of monozygotic twins with inflammatory bowel disease. CDR3 length: 14 amino acids. In germline, CDR1 is GTSNPN, CDR2 SVGIG (reference sequence). TCRdb re-called the 5' RACE reads; every CDR3 protein appears as one record, without DNA. The data show 140,000 to 150,000 distinct CDR3 sequences, and the top ten clones hold around 1.2%. The origin of this receptor is a human donor with ulcerative colitis or Crohn's disease, or a healthy co-twin of an affected twin (not recorded which). The specimen sequenced was blood. The chain combines TRBV30 with TRBJ2-1; as DNA is missing, the TRBD2 call by TCRdb cannot be tested. The CDR3 sequence: CAWTRLAGVEEQFF.